This TCR beta chain was retrieved from a study of post-analysis software for immune sequencing data. Study context: Multiple sclerosis in the patients followed relapsing-remitting, secondary progressive and progressive-relapsing courses.

This clonotype was recorded many times. Its antigen is unknown. One end of the junction varies from germline; a read error may be responsible. Germline CDR1 and CDR2: SEHNR and FQNEAQ (reference sequence). This CDR3 is built from 14 residues. Study-level results: A handful of TRBV segments, including TRBV5-6, TRBV5-1 and TRBV20-1, were more frequent in patients than controls.

Carried by the TCR beta cDNA libraries were unique molecular identifiers. Each sample of about 1 to 10 million input T cells yielded roughly 500,000 cDNA molecules, so each molecule approximated one T cell. TCRdb itself ran the PCR reads through MiXCR, one entry per CDR3 protein. This table holds about 200,000 distinct CDR3 sequences, about 30% found once. This sequence joins TRBV7-9 and TRBJ2-7; tentative D call: TRBD1 (6 bases). The sequencing input was blood. The source is a girl under 18 with multiple sclerosis. The chain's CDR3 is CASRTQGQSYGQYF. The CDR3 DNA sequence: TGTGCCAGCAGGACACAGGGTCAGTCCTACGGGCAGTACTTC.